The rows below give T cell receptor beta chains drawn from one sample of a study of blood T cell repertoires in COVID-19. Repertoires were generated with immunoSEQ multiplex PCR, while TCRdb's copy carries only in-frame clones and drops some. This table has over 200,000 clones, approximately 81% appearing once. Sequenced material: PBMCs or T cells enriched from blood (not recorded which). The receptors originated from a man aged 40-55 years who had recovered from COVID-19. Each CDR3 is given with its conserved first and last residue. A D gene is named only where the DNA matches it firmly. Only part of the rows carry a size: once, few, many, or a class if the clone is expanded.

D gene: -
clone size: few
J gene: TRBJ2-7
V gene: TRBV4-1
CDR3 protein: CASSQDRSVYEQYF
CDR3 DNA: TGCGCCAGCAGCCAAGATAGAAGTGTATACGAGCAGTACTTC

D gene: -
clone size: -
J gene: TRBJ2-7
V gene: TRBV19
CDR3 protein: CASSTPILAEPYEQYF
CDR3 DNA: TGTGCCAGTAGTACCCCCATCTTGGCGGAGCCCTACGAGCAGTACTTC

D gene: -
clone size: -
J gene: TRBJ1-3
V gene: TRBV6-4
CDR3 protein: CASSDIIGAQGRDTIYF
CDR3 DNA: TGTGCCAGCAGTGACATTATAGGGGCGCAGGGGCGGGACACCATATATTTT

D gene: TRBD1
clone size: -
J gene: TRBJ1-5
V gene: TRBV13
CDR3 protein: CASSLRTGKSSVHQPQHF
CDR3 DNA: TGTGCCAGCAGCTTGCGGACAGGGAAATCTTCGGTGCATCAGCCCCAGCATTTT

D gene: -
clone size: -
J gene: TRBJ2-3
V gene: TRBV5-1
CDR3 protein: CASYSAGTDTQYF
CDR3 DNA: TGCGCCAGCTATAGTGCTGGCACAGATACGCAGTATTTT

D gene: TRBD1
clone size: once
J gene: TRBJ2-3
V gene: TRBV11-3
CDR3 protein: CASTGGQGSTDTQYF
CDR3 DNA: TGTGCCAGCACCGGAGGACAGGGCAGCACAGATACGCAGTATTTT

D gene: TRBD1
clone size: -
J gene: TRBJ1-4
V gene: TRBV28
CDR3 protein: CASSFVGGGLNEKLFF
CDR3 DNA: TGTGCCAGCAGTTTCGTAGGGGGCGGGTTGAATGAAAAACTGTTTTTT

D gene: TRBD1
clone size: -
J gene: TRBJ2-7
V gene: TRBV4-1
CDR3 protein: CASSRAGTGTEQYF
CDR3 DNA: TGCGCCAGCAGCCGAGCCGGGACAGGGACCGAGCAGTACTTC

D gene: -
clone size: -
J gene: TRBJ1-1
V gene: TRBV5-1
CDR3 protein: CASSPGDGIMNTEAFF
CDR3 DNA: TGCGCCAGCAGCCCGGGGGACGGAATCATGAACACTGAAGCTTTCTTT

D gene: TRBD2
clone size: few
J gene: TRBJ2-5
V gene: TRBV30
CDR3 protein: CACRLAGRETQYF
CDR3 DNA: TGTGCCTGTAGACTAGCGGGCAGGGAGACCCAGTACTTC

D gene: TRBD2
clone size: -
J gene: TRBJ2-7
V gene: TRBV9
CDR3 protein: CASSPSVGTSGRAKTYEQYF
CDR3 DNA: TGTGCCAGCAGCCCATCAGTGGGGACTAGCGGGAGGGCAAAGACCTACGAGCAGTACTTC

D gene: TRBD2
clone size: -
J gene: TRBJ2-7
V gene: TRBV3-1/TRBV3-2
CDR3 protein: CASSQGGVSYEQYF
CDR3 DNA: TGTGCCAGCAGCCAGGGGGGGGTCAGCTACGAGCAGTACTTC

D gene: TRBD2
clone size: -
J gene: TRBJ2-1
V gene: TRBV7-9
CDR3 protein: CASSLGLAANEQFF
CDR3 DNA: TGTGCCAGCAGCTTAGGACTAGCAGCGAATGAGCAGTTCTTC

D gene: TRBD2
clone size: -
J gene: TRBJ2-1
V gene: TRBV7-2
CDR3 protein: CASSSFRTSGYNEQFF
CDR3 DNA: TGTGCCAGCAGCTCTTTTAGGACTAGCGGTTACAATGAGCAGTTCTTC

D gene: -
clone size: -
J gene: TRBJ1-2
V gene: TRBV25-1
CDR3 protein: CASSRGGNYGYTF
CDR3 DNA: TGTGCCAGCAGCCGGGGGGGAAACTATGGCTACACCTTC

D gene: TRBD1
clone size: -
J gene: TRBJ1-3
V gene: TRBV20-1
CDR3 protein: CSASPGQGFGNTIYF
CDR3 DNA: TGCAGTGCTAGTCCGGGACAGGGCTTTGGAAACACCATATATTTT

D gene: -
clone size: few
J gene: TRBJ1-1
V gene: TRBV10-2
CDR3 protein: CASSTQDTEAFF
CDR3 DNA: TGCGCCAGCAGTACACAGGACACTGAAGCTTTCTTT

D gene: TRBD1
clone size: -
J gene: TRBJ2-7
V gene: TRBV9
CDR3 protein: CASSADRDTYEQYF
CDR3 DNA: TGTGCCAGCAGCGCGGACAGGGATACCTACGAGCAGTACTTC

D gene: TRBD2
clone size: -
J gene: TRBJ2-7
V gene: TRBV29-1
CDR3 protein: CSVDGLAGGRYEQYF
CDR3 DNA: TGCAGCGTTGACGGGCTAGCGGGAGGTCGGTACGAGCAGTACTTC

D gene: -
clone size: -
J gene: TRBJ1-5
V gene: TRBV19
CDR3 protein: CASSIRSDRGQPQHF
CDR3 DNA: TGTGCCAGTAGTATCCGGTCAGATCGAGGTCAGCCCCAGCATTTT

D gene: -
clone size: -
J gene: TRBJ2-7
V gene: TRBV9
CDR3 protein: CASSVSDSYEQYF
CDR3 DNA: TGTGCCAGCAGCGTTTCGGACAGCTACGAGCAGTACTTC

D gene: -
clone size: -
J gene: TRBJ1-2
V gene: TRBV27
CDR3 protein: CASSLTAGANYGYTF
CDR3 DNA: TGTGCCAGCAGTTTGACTGCAGGGGCTAACTATGGCTACACCTTC

D gene: TRBD2
clone size: -
J gene: TRBJ2-7
V gene: TRBV11-2
CDR3 protein: CASSLGGLASEQYF
CDR3 DNA: TGTGCCAGCAGCTTAGGAGGACTAGCTAGCGAGCAGTACTTC

D gene: TRBD2
clone size: once
J gene: TRBJ2-2
V gene: TRBV19
CDR3 protein: CASINVGLAGPHTGELFF
CDR3 DNA: TGTGCCAGTATCAACGTAGGACTAGCGGGACCCCACACCGGGGAGCTGTTTTTT

D gene: -
clone size: -
J gene: TRBJ1-2
V gene: TRBV5-1
CDR3 protein: CASSLGRVEDGYTF
CDR3 DNA: TGCGCCAGCAGCTTGGGGCGGGTTGAGGATGGCTACACCTTC

D gene: TRBD1
clone size: -
J gene: TRBJ2-2
V gene: TRBV5-1
CDR3 protein: CASEDTGGTGELFF
CDR3 DNA: TGCGCCAGCGAGGACACAGGGGGCACCGGGGAGCTGTTTTTT

D gene: TRBD2
clone size: medium-sized
J gene: TRBJ2-1
V gene: TRBV7-9
CDR3 protein: CASSVGTSGRGGEQFF
CDR3 DNA: TGTGCCAGCAGTGTGGGGACTAGCGGGAGGGGTGGTGAGCAGTTCTTC

D gene: TRBD2
clone size: -
J gene: TRBJ2-3
V gene: TRBV9
CDR3 protein: CASNGGITSVPDTQYF
CDR3 DNA: TGTGCCAGCAACGGGGGTATAACTAGCGTTCCAGATACGCAGTATTTT

D gene: -
clone size: -
J gene: TRBJ1-5
V gene: TRBV10-3
CDR3 protein: CAISASQGNNQPQHF
CDR3 DNA: TGTGCCATCAGTGCATCGCAGGGTAACAATCAGCCCCAGCATTTT

D gene: -
clone size: -
J gene: TRBJ2-7
V gene: TRBV5-6
CDR3 protein: CASSLAADYEQYF
CDR3 DNA: TGTGCCAGCAGCCTTGCGGCGGACTACGAGCAGTACTTC

D gene: -
clone size: -
J gene: TRBJ2-2
V gene: TRBV2
CDR3 protein: CASSGGRRNTGELFF
CDR3 DNA: TGTGCCAGCAGCGGAGGACGGAGGAACACCGGGGAGCTGTTTTTT

D gene: -
clone size: -
J gene: TRBJ2-6
V gene: TRBV7-2
CDR3 protein: CASSDGRWFGGSGANVLTF
CDR3 DNA: TGTGCCAGCAGCGATGGGAGGTGGTTTGGGGGCTCTGGGGCCAACGTCCTGACTTTC

D gene: -
clone size: -
J gene: TRBJ1-1
V gene: TRBV2
CDR3 protein: CASRDSLAPSFEAFF
CDR3 DNA: TGTGCCAGCAGGGACTCCTTGGCCCCTTCTTTTGAAGCTTTCTTT

D gene: TRBD1
clone size: -
J gene: TRBJ2-2
V gene: TRBV9
CDR3 protein: CASSDGTGSTGELFF
CDR3 DNA: TGTGCCAGCAGCGATGGGACAGGTTCCACCGGGGAGCTGTTTTTT

D gene: TRBD2
clone size: -
J gene: TRBJ2-5
V gene: TRBV30
CDR3 protein: CAWSVGSGYQETQYF
CDR3 DNA: TGTGCCTGGAGTGTTGGTAGCGGGTACCAAGAGACCCAGTACTTC

D gene: -
clone size: -
J gene: TRBJ2-7
V gene: TRBV6-5
CDR3 protein: CASSWTVFTYEQYF
CDR3 DNA: TGTGCCAGCAGTTGGACAGTTTTTACCTACGAGCAGTACTTC

D gene: -
clone size: few
J gene: TRBJ1-1
V gene: TRBV18
CDR3 protein: CASSANQGEAFF
CDR3 DNA: TGTGCCAGCTCAGCTAATCAGGGTGAAGCTTTCTTT

D gene: -
clone size: -
J gene: TRBJ1-3
V gene: TRBV3-1/TRBV3-2
CDR3 protein: CASSPGLAGNTIYF
CDR3 DNA: TGTGCCAGCAGCCCAGGTTTAGCTGGAAACACCATATATTTT

D gene: -
clone size: -
J gene: TRBJ1-4
V gene: TRBV7-8
CDR3 protein: CASSRGQRSTNEKLFF
CDR3 DNA: TGTGCCAGCAGCCGAGGACAGAGATCAACTAATGAAAAACTGTTTTTT

D gene: -
clone size: -
J gene: TRBJ2-7
V gene: TRBV7-8
CDR3 protein: CASSFGSSYEQYF
CDR3 DNA: TGTGCCAGCAGCTTTGGCAGCTCCTACGAGCAGTACTTC

D gene: -
clone size: once
J gene: TRBJ2-3
V gene: TRBV15
CDR3 protein: CATSRDRSGYTDTQYF
CDR3 DNA: TGTGCCACCAGCAGAGACCGTAGCGGCTACACAGATACGCAGTATTTT

D gene: TRBD1
clone size: -
J gene: TRBJ2-7
V gene: TRBV11-2
CDR3 protein: CASSSGQVNEQYF
CDR3 DNA: TGTGCCAGCAGTTCCGGACAGGTTAATGAGCAGTACTTC

D gene: TRBD2
clone size: -
J gene: TRBJ2-7
V gene: TRBV6-2/TRBV6-3
CDR3 protein: CASSRTGTKVAEQYF
CDR3 DNA: TGTGCCAGCAGCCGGACCGGGACTAAAGTAGCCGAGCAGTACTTC

D gene: -
clone size: -
J gene: TRBJ1-1
V gene: TRBV28
CDR3 protein: CASSLVLSGNTEAFF
CDR3 DNA: TGTGCCAGCAGTTTGGTATTATCAGGGAACACTGAAGCTTTCTTT

D gene: TRBD2
clone size: once
J gene: TRBJ2-1
V gene: TRBV5-1
CDR3 protein: CASFNSGSYNEQFF
CDR3 DNA: TGCGCCAGTTTTAATAGCGGGAGCTACAATGAGCAGTTCTTC

D gene: -
clone size: once
J gene: TRBJ2-1
V gene: TRBV27
CDR3 protein: CASRHDRYNEQFF
CDR3 DNA: TGTGCCAGCAGACATGACAGGTACAATGAGCAGTTCTTC

D gene: -
clone size: -
J gene: TRBJ2-5
V gene: TRBV5-1
CDR3 protein: CASSPSTGHQETQYF
CDR3 DNA: TGCGCCAGCAGTCCAAGCACAGGGCACCAAGAGACCCAGTACTTC

D gene: TRBD2
clone size: -
J gene: TRBJ2-5
V gene: TRBV4-1
CDR3 protein: CASSRGRANLETQYF
CDR3 DNA: TGCGCCAGTTCACGCGGGAGGGCCAATTTGGAGACCCAGTACTTC

D gene: -
clone size: -
J gene: TRBJ1-6
V gene: TRBV5-5
CDR3 protein: CASSLASPGPLHF
CDR3 DNA: TGTGCCAGCAGCTTGGCCTCGCCCGGGCCCCTCCACTTT

D gene: -
clone size: -
J gene: TRBJ2-7
V gene: TRBV5-1
CDR3 protein: CASSLTEEGLYEQYF
CDR3 DNA: TGCGCCAGCAGCTTGACGGAGGAGGGCCTTTACGAGCAGTACTTC

D gene: -
clone size: -
J gene: TRBJ1-6
V gene: TRBV7-9
CDR3 protein: CASSLGGGRTNSPLHF
CDR3 DNA: TGTGCCAGCAGCTTAGGCGGGGGGCGAACTAATTCACCCCTCCACTTT

D gene: TRBD2
clone size: -
J gene: TRBJ2-1
V gene: TRBV7-3
CDR3 protein: CASSLRLAGGPLNEQFF
CDR3 DNA: TGTGCCAGCAGCTTAAGACTAGCGGGAGGCCCCTTGAATGAGCAGTTCTTC

D gene: -
clone size: once
J gene: TRBJ1-2
V gene: TRBV30
CDR3 protein: CAWTELYGYTF
CDR3 DNA: TGTGCCTGGACGGAGCTCTATGGCTACACCTTC

D gene: TRBD1
clone size: -
J gene: TRBJ1-3
V gene: TRBV7-6
CDR3 protein: CASSLVQGATGNTIYF
CDR3 DNA: TGTGCCAGCAGCTTAGTACAGGGGGCAACTGGAAACACCATATATTTT

D gene: TRBD1
clone size: -
J gene: TRBJ1-4
V gene: TRBV5-3
CDR3 protein: CARSSVQGCNEKLFF
CDR3 DNA: TGTGCCAGAAGCAGCGTACAGGGGTGTAATGAAAAACTGTTTTTT